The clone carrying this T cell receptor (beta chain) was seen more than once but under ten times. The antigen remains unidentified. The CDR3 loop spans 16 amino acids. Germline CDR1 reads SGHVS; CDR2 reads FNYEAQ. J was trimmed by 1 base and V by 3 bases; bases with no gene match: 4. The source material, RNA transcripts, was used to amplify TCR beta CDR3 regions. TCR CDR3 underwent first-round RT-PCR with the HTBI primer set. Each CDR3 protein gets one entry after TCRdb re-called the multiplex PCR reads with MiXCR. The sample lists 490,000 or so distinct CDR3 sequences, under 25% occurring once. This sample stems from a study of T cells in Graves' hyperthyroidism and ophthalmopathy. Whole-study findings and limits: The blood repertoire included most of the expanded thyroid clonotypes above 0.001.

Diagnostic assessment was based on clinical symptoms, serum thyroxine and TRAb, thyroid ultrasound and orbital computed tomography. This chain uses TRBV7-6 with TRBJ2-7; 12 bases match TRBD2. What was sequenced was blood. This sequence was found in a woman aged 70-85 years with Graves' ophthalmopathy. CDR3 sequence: CASSLSLAGGSYEQYF. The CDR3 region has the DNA TGTGCCAGCAGCTTGTCTCTAGCGGGAGGGTCCTACGAGCAGTACTTC. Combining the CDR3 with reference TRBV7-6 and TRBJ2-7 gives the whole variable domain GAGVSQSPRYKVTKRGQDVALRCDPISGHVSLYWYRQALGQGPEFLTYFNYEAQQDKSGLPNDRFSAERPEGSISTLTIQRTEQRDSAMYRCASSLSLAGGSYEQYFGPGTRLTVT.